Below are 25 T cell receptor beta chains sequenced from a single sample in a study of cytomegalovirus exposure and HLA in healthy donors. 60 Vbeta and 13 Jbeta primers were used in PCR. Generated by immunoSEQ multiplex PCR, the TCRdb table keeps only in-frame clones and is missing some. Found here are tens of thousands of clones, roughly 67% of them singletons; the top ten hold 2% to 2.5%. Source material: PBMCs. Receptors originate from a human donor in good health.

This clone has a handful of counts. The chain combines TRBV30 with TRBJ1-6; D perhaps matches TRBD1 (5 bases). This CDR3 spans 12 amino acids. From germline, CDR1 is GTSNPN and CDR2 SVGIG (reference sequence). V was trimmed by 3 bases and J by 9 bases, leaving 9 bases between them. The CDR3 DNA reads TGTGCCTGGAGGGGCGGGGGTTCACCCCTCCACTTT. It specifies CAWRGGGSPLHF. Full variable domain (outside the CDR3, taken from reference TRBV30 and TRBJ1-6): SQTIHQWPATLVQPVGSPLSLECTVEGTSNPNLYWYRQAAGRGLQLLFYSVGIGQISSEVPQNLSASRPQDRQFILSSKKLLLSDSGFYLCAWRGGGSPLHFGNGTRLTVT.

Comment on this clone: Distinct nucleotide sequences in the sample also encode this CDR3. The CDR3 reads CASSQLQGAGEKLFF. The DNA of the CDR3 is TGTGCCAGCAGCCAACTTCAGGGGGCAGGTGAAAAACTGTTTTTT. The chain recombines TRBV14 with TRBJ1-4; 8 bases map to TRBD1. Germline V gene sequence: CDR1 SGHDN, CDR2 FVKESK. With 2 bases clipped from V and 7 bases from J, the junction kept 6 bases outside the gene matches. The CDR3 has 15 residues.

This chain uses TRBV7-2 with TRBJ1-1, with D perhaps matching TRBD1 (5 bases). CDR3 size: 13 residues. Germline loops: CDR1 SGHTA, CDR2 FQGNSA. Trimming stripped 5 bases from V and 1 base from J, with 8 bases between. CDR3 sequence reads: CASSPGQNTEAFF. The CDR3 region has the DNA TGTGCCAGCAGCCCAGGACAGAACACTGAAGCTTTCTTT.

This clone occurred once. V is TRBV10-3 and J is TRBJ1-5; D ambiguous. The CDR3 spans 14 residues. The ends were cut back, 4 bases at V and 1 base at J, with 8 bases in the middle. Germline values: CDR1 ENHRY, CDR2 SYGVKD. The CDR3 loop reads CAISGGLSNQPQHF. The CDR3 DNA reads as TGTGCCATCAGTGGAGGGCTAAGCAATCAGCCCCAGCATTTT.

This chain links TRBV4-3 with TRBJ1-6; D remains unclear. The CDR3 consists of 15 residues. Trimming took off 0 bases at V and 7 bases at J, with 10 bases between the two ends. From germline, CDR1 is LGHNA and CDR2 YSLEER. The CDR3 region is CASSQDRQANSPLHF. CDR3 in DNA: TGCGCCAGCAGCCAAGATCGTCAGGCGAATTCACCCCTCCACTTT.

The gene calls are TRBV7-2 and TRBJ1-5, with unresolved D. Germline assignment: CDR1 SGHTA and CDR2 FQGNSA. The CDR3 is 15 residues long. With 4 bases removed from V and 2 bases from J, the gap between germline ends came to 12 bases. Written as DNA, the CDR3 is TGTGCCAGCAGCTCCTCCGGGGATCGCAATCAGCCCCAGCATTTT. Its protein product is CASSSSGDRNQPQHF.

The rearrangement joins TRBV9 to TRBJ2-1; 7 nucleotides align to TRBD2. After removal of 4 bases from V and 0 bases from J, the junction contained 4 bases not matched to a gene. CDR3 length: 15 amino acids. Per the germline V gene, CDR1 is SGDLS and CDR2 is YYNGEE. CDR3: CASSTGGDSYNEQFF. The CDR3 nucleotides are TGTGCCAGCAGCACGGGGGGAGACTCCTACAATGAGCAGTTCTTC.

This clone was picked up a small number of times. This chain's CDR3 is CASSLITGTGANVLTF. In DNA, the CDR3 is TGTGCCAGCTCACTGATAACAGGGACTGGGGCCAACGTCCTGACTTTC. J is TRBJ2-6 and V is TRBV18; perhaps TRBD1 as D (6 bases). The V gene's germline CDR1 is KGHSH and CDR2 LQKENI. V lost 4 bases to trimming and J lost 2 bases, with 12 bases between them. CDR3 length equals 16 residues.

The V and J genes are TRBV19 and TRBJ2-6; D ambiguous. There are 15 residues in the CDR3. Germline CDR1 and CDR2: LNHDA and SQIVND (reference sequence). Trimming removed 1 base from V and 0 bases from J, with 4 bases in between. The CDR3 sequence is CASSIGSSGANVLTF. The CDR3 DNA follows: TGTGCCAGTAGTATAGGGAGCTCTGGGGCCAACGTCCTGACTTTC.

The chain links TRBV21-1 to TRBJ2-5; the D segment call TRBD1 is taken from the table without a DNA check. TRBV21-1 is noted as a pseudogene. This CDR3 has 15 residues. Here the CDR3 reads CASSKDRVLQETQYF. The CDR3 DNA is TGTGCCAGCAGCAAAGACAGGGTATTACAAGAGACCCAGTACTTC.

The rearrangement joins TRBV7-8 to TRBJ2-7, with D possibly TRBD1 on 5 matching bases. The CDR3 runs 17 residues. V lost 1 base and J 3 bases, leaving 19 bases between the germline ends. Germline-derived CDR1 and CDR2 are SGHVS and FQNEAQ. Here the CDR3 DNA reads TGTGCCAGCAGCTTAGGTATGGCGCGGACAAGATACTACGAGCAGTACTTC. It translates to CASSLGMARTRYYEQYF. Using reference TRBV7-8 and TRBJ2-7 for the parts outside the CDR3, the full variable domain is GAGVSQSPRYKVAKRGQDVALRCDPISGHVSLFWYQQALGQGPEFLTYFQNEAQLDKSGLPSDRFFAERPEGSVSTLKIQRTQQEDSAVYLCASSLGMARTRYYEQYFGPGTRLTVT.

The sample holds a few counts of this clone. CDR3 loop: CASSSELAEIYEQYF. The CDR3 DNA reads TGTGCCAGCAGCTCCGAACTAGCGGAGATCTACGAGCAGTACTTC. The chain employs TRBV5-4 and TRBJ2-7; the match to TRBD2 covers 8 bases. The CDR3 consists of 15 residues. Germline-derived CDR1 and CDR2 are SGHNT and YYREEE (reference sequence). The J segment lost 3 bases and the V segment lost 3 bases, leaving 8 bases of the junction unmatched.

The chain employs TRBV5-4 and TRBJ2-5, with 13 nucleotides matching TRBD2. Germline V gene sequence: CDR1 SGHNT, CDR2 YYREEE (reference sequence). The junction had 3 bases not matched to a gene; V was cut back by 1 base and J by 3 bases. This CDR3 contains 16 residues. The CDR3: CASSLPGLAGKETQYF. In DNA, the CDR3 is TGTGCCAGCAGCTTGCCGGGACTAGCGGGGAAAGAGACCCAGTACTTC. Drawing the rest from reference TRBV5-4 and TRBJ2-5, the complete variable domain is ETGVTQSPTHLIKTRGQQVTLRCSSQSGHNTVSWYQQALGQGPQFIFQYYREEENGRGNFPPRFSGLQFPNYSSELNVNALELDDSALYLCASSLPGLAGKETQYFGPGTRLLVL.

J is TRBJ2-2 and V is TRBV25-1, with D hard to call. The CDR3 is 13 amino acids. V shed 4 bases and J shed 2 bases, with 5 bases lying between them. Germline CDR1 reads MGHDK; CDR2 reads SYGVNS. The CDR3 spells CASSAPNTGELFF. The DNA of the CDR3 is TGTGCCAGCAGTGCTCCTAACACCGGGGAGCTGTTTTTT.

The chain has TRBV5-4 and TRBJ2-5, with TRBD2 matching 9 bases. Germline V gene data show CDR1 as SGHNT and CDR2 as YYREEE (reference sequence). This CDR3 is 16 amino acids long. V dropped 4 bases and J dropped 5; count of bases not matched to a gene: 12. The DNA for the CDR3 is TGTGCCAGCAGCCCGACTAGCGGTGTCCTGGGGGAGACCCAGTACTTC. It yields the protein CASSPTSGVLGETQYF.

The chain links TRBV15 to TRBJ1-1; 8 bases line up with TRBD1. The CDR3 is made up of 14 amino acids. With 2 bases clipped from V and 8 bases from J, the junction kept 7 bases outside the gene matches. Per the germline V gene, CDR1 is LNHNV and CDR2 is YYDKDF (reference sequence). CDR3 in DNA: TGTGCCACCAGCAGACCACGACAGGGGACGGAAGCTTTCTTT. Its translation: CATSRPRQGTEAFF.

The rearrangement joins TRBV4-3 to TRBJ2-3; TRBD1 agrees at 11 bases. V was clipped by 0 bases and J by 6 bases; unmatched bases: 5. The CDR3 consists of 16 residues. Germline CDR1 is LGHNA and CDR2 is YSLEER. The CDR3: CASSQDSGQGADTQYF. As DNA, the CDR3 is TGCGCCAGCAGCCAAGATTCCGGACAGGGGGCGGATACGCAGTATTTT.

The chain uses TRBV4-1 and TRBJ2-7; perhaps TRBD1 as D (6 bases). Germline V gene lookup returns CDR1 MGHRA and CDR2 YSYEKL. The length of the CDR3 is 16 residues. Trimming left V 0 bases short and J 3 bases short, with 15 bases between. CDR3 protein: CASSQDQLDSSYEQYF. The CDR3 DNA sequence: TGCGCCAGCAGCCAAGATCAATTGGACAGTAGCTACGAGCAGTACTTC.

The V and J genes are TRBV5-8 and TRBJ1-5, with 9 bases fitting TRBD1. Unmatched junction bases numbered 6, after V lost 5 bases and J lost 3 bases. The CDR3 has 15 amino acids. Per the germline V gene, CDR1 is SGHTS and CDR2 is YDEGEE. CDR3 sequence (DNA): TGTGCCAGCAGTAAGGGGACAGGGAACAATCAGCCCCAGCATTTT. This sequence encodes CASSKGTGNNQPQHF.

The rearrangement links TRBV6-5 to TRBJ1-1; maybe TRBD1 (6 bases). Per the germline V gene, CDR1 is MNHEY and CDR2 is SVGAGI. This CDR3 region has 14 residues. V lost 3 bases to trimming and J lost 3 bases, with 11 bases between them. The CDR3 sequence: CASSYNRADTEAFF. CDR3 coding DNA: TGTGCCAGCAGTTATAACAGGGCAGACACTGAAGCTTTCTTT.

V and J are TRBV21-1 and TRBJ2-5; the table assigns TRBD2, which was not confirmed against the DNA. TRBV21-1 constitutes a pseudogene. The CDR3 loop spans 14 amino acids. The DNA of the CDR3 is TGTGCCAGCAGCAAGGGCAGGGAGGAGAAGACCCAGTACTTC. Its translation: CASSKGREEKTQYF.

This clone was picked up a small number of times. The chain recombines TRBV4-1 with TRBJ2-7; a weak D match, TRBD1 (6 bases). CDR1 is MGHRA, CDR2 YSYEKL, per germline. The germline V and J ends were trimmed by 0 bases and 0 bases, with 12 bases remaining between them. The CDR3 runs 16 residues. CDR3 loop: CASSQDPTGPSYEQYF. DNA of the CDR3: TGCGCCAGCAGCCAAGATCCGACAGGCCCCTCCTACGAGCAGTACTTC.

A few counts support this clone. This chain uses TRBV10-3 with TRBJ2-7, with no clear D. CDR1 and CDR2 from the germline V gene are ENHRY and SYGVKD. The CDR3 runs to 12 residues. Trimming took off 0 bases at V and 4 bases at J, with 4 bases between the two ends. The CDR3 here is CAISESRYEQYF. In DNA, the CDR3 is TGTGCCATCAGTGAGTCGAGGTACGAGCAGTACTTC.

The chain carries TRBV6-6 and TRBJ1-3, with TRBD1 as a possible D gene (5 bases). The CDR3 spans 14 residues. Trimming took 4 bases from V and 0 from J, leaving 7 bases between them. CDR1 and CDR2 from the germline V gene are MNHNY and SVGAGI (reference sequence). The CDR3 DNA is TGTGCCAGCAGTTCAGGGTACTCTGGAAACACCATATATTTT. Translation gives CASSSGYSGNTIYF.

V is TRBV7-6 and J is TRBJ2-5; the D is unclear. The DNA end is more similar to TRBJ2-7, so the J call may be wrong. Germline V gene data show CDR1 as SGHVS and CDR2 as FNYEAQ. This CDR3 is built from 15 residues. The CDR3 coding sequence is TGTGCCAGCAGCCCTAGACGGCAGAGAGACTACGAGCAGTACTTC. Protein: CASSPRRQRDYEQYF.